This T cell receptor (beta chain) comes out of a study of T cell responses to AZD1222 COVID-19 vaccine. Study observations and caveats: The study sampled repertoires only after the peak T cell response. Vaccine-associated CD4 TCRs ranged over spike, dominating at 160-218 and 743-854. Compared with day 0, the breadth and depth of the Spike-specific TCR repertoire rose significantly after two doses of AZD1222.

This clone was recorded only once. No antigen is known for it. The CDR3 extends over 12 amino acids. V trimming: 10 bases; J trimming: 3 bases; junction bases outside the gene matches: 5. From germline, CDR1 is MDHEN and CDR2 SYDVKM. Profiling relied on immunoSEQ multiplex PCR, and the TCRdb table lists in-frame clones only, not all of them. Of 82,000 or so clones detected, 90% to 95% appear once; the ten largest clones hold around 4.9%. V usage is TRBV28 and J usage is TRBJ2-7, with 8 nucleotides matching TRBD1. The material was peripheral blood, obtained on day 0 of AZD1222 vaccination. This sequence originates from an adult in good health. The CDR3 coding sequence is TGTGCCACCGGACAGGGAGGCTACGAGCAGTACTTC. The encoded protein is CATGQGGYEQYF.